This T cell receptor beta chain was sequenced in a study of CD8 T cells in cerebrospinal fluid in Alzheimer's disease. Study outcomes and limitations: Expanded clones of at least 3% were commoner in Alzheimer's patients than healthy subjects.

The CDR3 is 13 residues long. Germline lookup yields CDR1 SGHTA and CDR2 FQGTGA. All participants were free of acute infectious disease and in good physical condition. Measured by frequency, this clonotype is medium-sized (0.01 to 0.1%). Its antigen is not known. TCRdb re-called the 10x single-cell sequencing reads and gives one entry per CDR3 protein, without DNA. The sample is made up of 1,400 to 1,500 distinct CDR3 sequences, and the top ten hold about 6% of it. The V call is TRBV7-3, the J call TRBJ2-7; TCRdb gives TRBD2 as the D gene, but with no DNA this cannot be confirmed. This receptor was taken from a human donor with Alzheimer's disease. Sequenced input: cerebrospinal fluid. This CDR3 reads CASSLWAGGEQYF.